This entry lists 9 T cell receptor beta chains sequenced from one sample in a study of blood T cell repertoires in COVID-19. Sequencing was performed with immunoSEQ multiplex PCR; in TCRdb, only in-frame clones are kept and a portion is missing. The sample gives about 35,000 clones, about nine tenths of which show up once; around a tenth is in the top ten. The sample consisted of peripheral blood. The receptors originated from a man aged 80 or over with active COVID-19.

The rearrangement joins TRBV19 to TRBJ1-5; D ambiguous. The germline V gene has CDR1 LNHDA and CDR2 SQIVND (reference sequence). This CDR3 comprises 14 residues. Trimming removed 4 bases at V and 8 bases at J, with 15 bases between. For the CDR3, the DNA is TGTGCCAGTAGTACGTCAATCCCCACTGAGCCCCAGCATTTT. It translates to CASSTSIPTEPQHF.

The chain combines TRBV27 with TRBJ2-6; 8 bases map to TRBD2. V was pared by 5 bases and J by 2 bases, with 11 bases of the junction left unmatched. The length of the CDR3 is 18 residues. CDR1 and CDR2 (germline): MNHEY, SMNVEV (reference sequence). The CDR3 sequence: CASSPRAGESAGANVLTF. Written as DNA, the CDR3 is TGTGCCAGCAGTCCCAGAGCGGGAGAGAGTGCTGGGGCCAACGTCCTGACTTTC.

This sequence joins TRBV23-1 and TRBJ2-7; possibly TRBD2 for D (5 bases). TRBV23-1 is an open reading frame whose function is uncertain. This CDR3 spans 16 amino acids. The germline V and J ends were trimmed by 0 bases and 0 bases, with 12 bases remaining between them. CDR3 nucleotide sequence: TGCGCCAGCAGTCAATCGGAGGCGGTATACTCCTACGAGCAGTACTTC. This gives the protein CASSQSEAVYSYEQYF.

The rearrangement joins TRBV6-1 to TRBJ2-5; the match to TRBD1 covers 7 bases. Trimming removed 2 bases from V and 5 bases from J; junction bases left unmatched: 5. The CDR3 runs 14 residues. CDR1 and CDR2 from the germline V gene are MNHNS and SASEGT. The CDR3 reads CASSESGRGETQYF. The DNA of the CDR3 is TGTGCCAGCAGTGAAAGTGGCAGGGGGGAGACCCAGTACTTC.

This chain joins TRBV10-3 and TRBJ2-5; D may be TRBD2 (5 bases). The V gene's germline CDR1 is ENHRY and CDR2 SYGVKD. This CDR3 has 15 residues. Trimming removed 4 bases at V and 2 bases at J, with 14 bases between. CDR3 bases: TGTGCCATCAGTGGAACGGACTTTAAGCAAGAGACCCAGTACTTC. The encoded protein is CAISGTDFKQETQYF.

The chain joins TRBV19 to TRBJ2-1; TRBD2 might be the D (6 bases). Trimming took off 5 bases at V and 4 bases at J, with 18 bases between the two ends. In germline, CDR1 is LNHDA, CDR2 SQIVND (reference sequence). The CDR3 has 16 amino acids. This CDR3 reads CASSPPGLGLYNEQFF. Written as DNA, the CDR3 is TGTGCCAGTAGTCCGCCGGGACTCGGACTATACAATGAGCAGTTCTTC.

By sample share, this clone is medium-sized. The chain combines TRBV11-2 with TRBJ2-7; no clear D gene. V was shortened by 11 bases and J by 0 bases, with 11 bases between the two germline ends. The CDR3 sequence is 12 residues long. Looked up from germline, CDR1 is SGHAT and CDR2 is FQNNGV. The CDR3 is CAVLKSSYEQYF. The CDR3 DNA follows: TGTGCCGTGCTTAAGAGCTCCTACGAGCAGTACTTC.

CDR3 sequence reads: CASSLGTSGFYEQYF. The CDR3, as DNA: TGTGCCAGCAGCTTAGGGACTAGCGGATTCTACGAGCAGTACTTC. V and J are TRBV11-2 and TRBJ2-7; TRBD2 agrees at 10 bases. The CDR3 has 15 amino acids. The V gene end was trimmed by 1 base and the J gene end by 3 bases; junction bases not matched to a gene: 3. Germline CDR1 reads SGHAT; CDR2 reads FQNNGV.

With regard to this clone: The CDR3 end shows no conserved phenylalanine or tryptophan, and so a read error is likely. Because the CDR3's place on the DNA is in doubt, the DNA is left out and the CDR3 is given as listed by TCRdb. The rearrangement links TRBV5-4 to TRBJ2-3; whether TRBD2, the table's D call, matches the DNA was not checked. The CDR3 has 13 residues if both end residues are counted. Germline CDR1 SGHNT, CDR2 YYREEE (reference sequence). Here the CDR3 reads CASSDEGYKTSGY.